The clone carrying this T cell receptor beta chain came up once. The antigen remains undetermined. Some clones are missing from TCRdb's copy, which holds only in-frame ones; the method was immunoSEQ multiplex PCR. The table shows nearly 1,000,000 clones, with over 75% occurring only once. The sample comes from a study of shared clonotypes between healthy human individuals. Study summary: Participating donors consisted of a couple of women and a few men aged 18 to 49.

Germline V lookup: CDR1 MNHEY, CDR2 SVGAGI. The CDR3 loop spans 14 amino acids. Trimming took 0 bases from V and 8 from J, leaving 13 bases between them. Broader study findings: Sample collection involved blood only; tissue repertoires are likely different.

The study drew all its donors from Caucasian adults living in Nashville, Tennessee. Partitioning of CD4+ cells yielded a CD45RA+ naive subset and a CD45RA-negative memory subset. Sequencing was carried out using memory CD4+ T cells sorted from blood. Subset of the sample: CD45RA-negative fraction. The sequence came from a man younger than 35 in good health. This rearrangement joins TRBV6-5 to TRBJ1-2; no firm D call. CDR3 protein: CASSYSWPQTGYTF. Here the CDR3 DNA reads TGTGCCAGCAGTTACTCGTGGCCCCAGACGGGCTACACCTTC.